The T cell receptor beta chain under discussion was sequenced for a study of T cell changes during pregnancy in multiple sclerosis. The V gene's germline CDR1 is GTSNPN and CDR2 SVGIG (reference sequence). V lost 6 bases to trimming and J lost 2 bases; unmatched junction nucleotides: 6. This CDR3 contains 13 residues. Profiling relied on immunoSEQ multiplex PCR, and the TCRdb table lists in-frame clones only, not all of them. The table lists some 38,000 clones, approximately 90% of them singletons. The receptor was derived from a female donor in good health, enrolled as a control in a pregnancy study. The chain has TRBV30 and TRBJ2-7, with 8 positions matching TRBD2. Sample: CD4+ T cells from peripheral blood mononuclear cells, taken in the second trimester of pregnancy. CDR3 DNA sequence: TGTGCCTGTAATCGGGGGGGAACCTACGAGCAGTACTTC. Translation: CACNRGGTYEQYF.